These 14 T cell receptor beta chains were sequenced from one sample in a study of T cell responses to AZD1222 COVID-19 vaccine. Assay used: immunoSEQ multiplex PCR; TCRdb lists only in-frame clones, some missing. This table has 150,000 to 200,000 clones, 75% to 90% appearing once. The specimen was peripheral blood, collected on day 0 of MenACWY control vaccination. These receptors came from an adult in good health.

As DNA, the CDR3 is TGTGCCAGCAGTTTTGTTAGGGCGAATGAGCAGTTCTTC. Its translation: CASSFVRANEQFF. The chain has TRBV27 and TRBJ2-1; D gene ambiguous. Trimming left V 3 bases short and J 7 bases short, with 10 bases between. Germline loops: CDR1 MNHEY, CDR2 SMNVEV (reference sequence). This CDR3 region has 13 residues.

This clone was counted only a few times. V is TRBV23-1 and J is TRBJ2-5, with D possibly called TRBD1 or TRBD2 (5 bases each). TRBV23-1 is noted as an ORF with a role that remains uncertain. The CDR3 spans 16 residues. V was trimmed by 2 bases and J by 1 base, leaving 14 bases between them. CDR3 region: CASSQLKPGPQETQYF. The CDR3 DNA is TGCGCCAGCAGTCAACTAAAACCGGGACCCCAAGAGACCCAGTACTTC.

CDR3 residues: CSVDSDRDYGYTF. The CDR3 DNA reads TGCAGCGTTGACTCCGATCGGGACTATGGCTACACCTTC. This chain connects TRBV29-1 to TRBJ1-2; D unclear. V lost 3 bases and J lost 3, with 11 bases in between. Looked up from germline, CDR1 is SQVTM and CDR2 is ANQGSEA. The CDR3 totals 13 residues.

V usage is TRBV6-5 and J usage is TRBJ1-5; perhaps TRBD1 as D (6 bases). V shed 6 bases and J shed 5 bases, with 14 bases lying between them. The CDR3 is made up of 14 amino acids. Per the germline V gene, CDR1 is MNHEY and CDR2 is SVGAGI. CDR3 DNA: TGTGCCAGCAGAATCAGGAGGGGGGATCAGCCCCAGCATTTT. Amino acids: CASRIRRGDQPQHF.

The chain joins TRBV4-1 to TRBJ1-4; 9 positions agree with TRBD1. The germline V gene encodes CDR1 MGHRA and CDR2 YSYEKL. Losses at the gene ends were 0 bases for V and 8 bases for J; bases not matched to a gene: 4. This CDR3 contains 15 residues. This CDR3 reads CASSQEGTGFEKLFF. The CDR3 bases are TGCGCCAGCAGCCAAGAAGGGACAGGGTTCGAAAAACTGTTTTTT.

The CDR3: CASSYYGQGSTQYF. The CDR3 coding sequence is TGTGCCAGCAGTTACTACGGTCAGGGGTCAACGCAGTATTTT. The genes are TRBV6-5 and TRBJ2-3; D is perhaps TRBD1 (6 bases). CDR1 is MNHEY, CDR2 SVGAGI, per germline. This CDR3 has 14 residues. V was shortened by 1 base and J by 9 bases, with 14 bases between the two germline ends.

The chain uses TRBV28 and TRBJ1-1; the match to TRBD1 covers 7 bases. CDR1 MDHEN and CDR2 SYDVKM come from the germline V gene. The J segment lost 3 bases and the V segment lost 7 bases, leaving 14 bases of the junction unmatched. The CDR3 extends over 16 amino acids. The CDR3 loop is CASNPPTTGTYTEAFF. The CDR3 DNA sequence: TGTGCCAGCAACCCCCCCACGACAGGGACCTACACTGAAGCTTTCTTT.

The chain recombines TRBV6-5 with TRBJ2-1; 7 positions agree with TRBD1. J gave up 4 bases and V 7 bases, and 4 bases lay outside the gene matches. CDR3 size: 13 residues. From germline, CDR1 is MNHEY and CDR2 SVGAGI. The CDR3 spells CASKKTGYNEQFF. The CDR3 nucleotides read TGTGCCAGCAAAAAGACAGGGTACAATGAGCAGTTCTTC.

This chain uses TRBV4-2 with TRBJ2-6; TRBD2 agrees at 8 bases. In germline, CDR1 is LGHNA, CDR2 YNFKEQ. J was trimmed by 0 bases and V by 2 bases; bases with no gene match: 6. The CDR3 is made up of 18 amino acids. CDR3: CASSQREGGFSGANVLTF. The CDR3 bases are TGTGCCAGCAGCCAACGGGAGGGAGGTTTCTCTGGGGCCAACGTCCTGACTTTC.

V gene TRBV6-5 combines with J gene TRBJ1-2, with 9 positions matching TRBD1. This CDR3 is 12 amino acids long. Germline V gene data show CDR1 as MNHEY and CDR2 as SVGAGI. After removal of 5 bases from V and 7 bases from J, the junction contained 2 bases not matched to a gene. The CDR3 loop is CASSRDRAGYTF. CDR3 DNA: TGTGCCAGCAGTAGGGACAGGGCTGGCTACACCTTC.

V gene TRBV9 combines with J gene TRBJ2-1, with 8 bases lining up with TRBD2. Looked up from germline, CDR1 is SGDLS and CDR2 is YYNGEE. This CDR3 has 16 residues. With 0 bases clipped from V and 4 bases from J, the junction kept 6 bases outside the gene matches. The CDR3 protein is CASSVGASGLYNEQFF. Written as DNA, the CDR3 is TGTGCCAGCAGCGTAGGGGCTAGCGGGCTGTACAATGAGCAGTTCTTC.

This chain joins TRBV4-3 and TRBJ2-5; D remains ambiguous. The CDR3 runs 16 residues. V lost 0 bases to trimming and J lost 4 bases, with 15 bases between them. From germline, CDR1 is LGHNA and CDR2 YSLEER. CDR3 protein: CASSQDRAGQGETQYF. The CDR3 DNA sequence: TGCGCCAGCAGCCAAGATCGGGCAGGCCAAGGAGAGACCCAGTACTTC.

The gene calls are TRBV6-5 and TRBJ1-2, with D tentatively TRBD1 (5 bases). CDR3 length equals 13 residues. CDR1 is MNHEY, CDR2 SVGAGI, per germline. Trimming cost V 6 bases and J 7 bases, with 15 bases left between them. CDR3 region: CASRGGLDRGYTF. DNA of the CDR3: TGTGCCAGCAGGGGGGGTTTGGATCGTGGCTACACCTTC.

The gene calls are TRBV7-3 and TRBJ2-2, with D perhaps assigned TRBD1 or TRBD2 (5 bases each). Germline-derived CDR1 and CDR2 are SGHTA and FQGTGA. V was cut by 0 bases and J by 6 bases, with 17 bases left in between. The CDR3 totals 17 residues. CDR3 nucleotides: TGTGCCAGCAGCTTAACGGGGGACGGATTTAGGGCCGGGGAGCTGTTTTTT. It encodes CASSLTGDGFRAGELFF.